This T cell receptor beta chain emerged from a study of blood T cell repertoires in COVID-19. J was trimmed by 4 bases and V by 4 bases; bases with no gene match: 14. This CDR3 is 17 amino acids long. CDR1 is SGHRS, CDR2 YFSETQ, per germline. As originally analysed: Estimation of nucleated cell counts relied on the amplification of reference gene primers. Sequencing used immunoSEQ multiplex PCR; TCRdb keeps in-frame clones, though not all of them. From that table come the V and J calls and clone size; the DNA was used to work out D and trimming. The table includes 310,000 or so clones, 85% to 90% detected once. This study enrolled people aged roughly 18 to 90 from 24 US geographic areas.

The source of this sequence is a woman aged 18-30 years with acute COVID-19. The chain recombines TRBV5-1 with TRBJ2-5, with 9 bases aligning to TRBD2. What was sequenced was PBMCs or T cells enriched from blood (not recorded which). DNA of the CDR3: TGCGCCAGCAGCCAGCACGTTGGACTAGCGAATGCAGAGACCCAGTACTTC. Protein product: CASSQHVGLANAETQYF.